Below, 30 T cell receptor beta chains from the same sample are listed, as sequenced in a study of PD-1 blockade in classical Hodgkin lymphoma. The table came from immunoSEQ multiplex PCR; TCRdb's copy has only in-frame clones and leaves some out. The profile shows about 93,000 clones, around 80% of them singletons. The time point denotes: cycle 4 day 1 (C4D1), after 6 weeks of nivolumab. Brentuximab vedotin exposure varied among the patients, all of whom had relapsed after autologous stem cell transplantation. The sequenced sample was peripheral blood mononuclear cells (PBMCs), obtained before the fourth cycle of nivolumab. All receptors derive from a human donor with classical Hodgkin lymphoma.

CDR3 sequence (DNA): TGTGCCAGCAGCTTTTCAACTAACACTGAAGCTTTCTTT. Translated: CASSFSTNTEAFF. The chain is built from TRBV7-3 and TRBJ1-1, with no clear D. Germline lookup yields CDR1 SGHTA and CDR2 FQGTGA. Trimming removed 3 bases from V and 2 bases from J, with 7 bases in between. There are 13 residues in the CDR3.

V is TRBV29-1 and J is TRBJ2-5; D possibly corresponds to TRBD2 (6 bases). The assigned J gene may be wrong: the sequence end matches TRBJ2-7 better. The germline V gene has CDR1 SQVTM and CDR2 ANQGSEA. The CDR3 is 12 residues long. CDR3 residues: CSVAGASYEQYF. CDR3 DNA: TGCAGCGTTGCGGGAGCGTCCTACGAGCAGTACTTC.

The chain is built from TRBV7-3 and TRBJ2-7; 10 bases agree with TRBD1. This CDR3 comprises 15 residues. J was trimmed by 7 bases and V by 5 bases; bases with no gene match: 11. Germline V gene sequence: CDR1 SGHTA, CDR2 FQGTGA. The CDR3 DNA is TGTGCCAGCAGCGAGACGACAGGGGGCACGCAGGAGCAGTACTTC. It specifies CASSETTGGTQEQYF.

The chain joins TRBV6-5 to TRBJ1-2, with D tentatively TRBD1 (5 bases). Deletions cut 5 bases from V and 8 bases from J, with 18 bases between. The CDR3 consists of 14 residues. Germline loops: CDR1 MNHEY, CDR2 SVGAGI. The CDR3 here is CASSTPWRGEGYTF. CDR3 coding DNA: TGTGCCAGCAGTACCCCGTGGAGGGGAGAAGGCTACACCTTC.

The V and J genes are TRBV19 and TRBJ1-5; D ambiguous. Germline loops: CDR1 LNHDA, CDR2 SQIVND (reference sequence). This CDR3 has 15 residues. The ends were cut back, 1 base at V and 3 bases at J, with 10 bases in the middle. The CDR3 DNA is TGTGCCAGTAGTATAGGCGGGTCCTACAATCAGCCCCAGCATTTT. Encoded protein: CASSIGGSYNQPQHF.

The chain joins TRBV6-5 to TRBJ2-2; D not certain. The CDR3 runs 12 residues. The V end was cut by 7 bases, the J end by 5 bases, with 8 bases between. The V gene's germline CDR1 is MNHEY and CDR2 SVGAGI. CDR3 in amino acids: CASTSGTGELFF. The CDR3 coding sequence is TGTGCCAGCACTTCCGGTACCGGGGAGCTGTTTTTT.

V and J are TRBV2 and TRBJ1-5, with 8 bases that match TRBD1. Per germline, CDR1 SNHLY and CDR2 FYNNEI. Unmatched junction bases numbered 5, after V lost 4 bases and J lost 6 bases. This CDR3 has 14 residues. CDR3 nucleotide sequence: TGTGCCAGCAGTGGGCAGGGGGCAGGTCAGCCCCAGCATTTT. Residues: CASSGQGAGQPQHF.

V usage is TRBV9 and J usage is TRBJ1-2, with 7 bases aligning to TRBD1. Trimming cost V 5 bases and J 9 bases; bases outside gene matches: 16. The CDR3 length is 15 residues. Germline values: CDR1 SGDLS, CDR2 YYNGEE. This chain's CDR3 is CASSLSGGAGGSYTF. CDR3 nucleotide sequence: TGTGCCAGCAGTCTATCAGGGGGGGCCGGTGGTAGCTACACCTTC.

On this clone itself: Other DNA sequences of this sample code for an identical CDR3. The chain is built from TRBV5-1 and TRBJ2-5; D not certain. The V end lost 0 bases, the J end lost 5 bases, and 5 bases lay between the germline ends. Per germline, CDR1 SGHRS and CDR2 YFSETQ. The CDR3 consists of 12 residues. The CDR3 is CASSLALETQYF. In DNA form, the CDR3 reads TGCGCCAGCAGCTTGGCCCTGGAGACCCAGTACTTC.

V and J are TRBV27 and TRBJ2-3; no clear D gene. The V end was cut by 6 bases, the J end by 1 base, with 8 bases between. CDR3 size: 13 residues. Germline CDR1 reads MNHEY; CDR2 reads SMNVEV (reference sequence). CDR3 sequence (DNA): TGTGCCAGCAGCCAGGACCGCACAGATACGCAGTATTTT. It encodes CASSQDRTDTQYF.

This clone was observed a single time. J is TRBJ2-6 and V is TRBV2; the match to TRBD1 covers 7 bases. V was clipped by 6 bases and J by 4 bases; unmatched bases: 6. CDR1 and CDR2 from the germline V gene are SNHLY and FYNNEI. This CDR3 contains 15 residues. CDR3 loop: CASSGGQDGANVLTF. The CDR3 DNA follows: TGTGCCAGCAGCGGAGGACAGGACGGGGCCAACGTCCTGACTTTC.

The chain carries TRBV5-6 and TRBJ1-1; TRBD1 matches 9 bases. Germline V gene lookup returns CDR1 SGHDT and CDR2 YYEEEE. The CDR3 consists of 15 residues. Trimming at V came to 0 bases and at J to 5 bases, leaving 5 bases not matched to a gene. CDR3 DNA: TGTGCCAGCAGCTTGGTGACAGGGGGTCGGACTGAAGCTTTCTTT. This translates into CASSLVTGGRTEAFF.

This rearrangement joins TRBV19 to TRBJ2-4, with a tentative D call TRBD2 (6 bases). CDR1 and CDR2 (germline): LNHDA, SQIVND (reference sequence). The CDR3 extends over 13 amino acids. V gave up 7 bases and J gave up 7 bases, with 14 bases separating them. The CDR3 DNA reads as TGTGCCAGTACCATGGAGGGCGGCAACATTCAGTACTTC. Its protein is CASTMEGGNIQYF.

The chain is built from TRBV6-5 and TRBJ1-2; 7 bases fit TRBD1. CDR1 and CDR2 from the germline V gene are MNHEY and SVGAGI. This CDR3 region has 15 residues. The trim removed 5 bases at V and 2 bases at J, leaving 8 bases unmatched. The CDR3 loop reads CASSKTGSQNYGYTF. DNA for the CDR3: TGTGCCAGCAGTAAGACAGGGTCCCAAAACTATGGCTACACCTTC.

The chain carries TRBV7-9 and TRBJ2-7, with 11 bases that match TRBD2. Germline CDR1 and CDR2: SEHNR and FQNEAQ (reference sequence). V shed 4 bases, J shed 4 bases, and the junction held 6 bases outside the gene matches. The CDR3 consists of 15 residues. The CDR3 loop is CASSSPGLAVYEQYF. In DNA form, the CDR3 reads TGTGCCAGCAGCTCCCCGGGACTAGCGGTGTACGAGCAGTACTTC.

V usage is TRBV6-1 and J usage is TRBJ1-1; TRBD1 aligns across 9 bases. V lost 6 bases, J lost 0 bases, and 2 bases stayed unmatched. From germline, CDR1 is MNHNS and CDR2 SASEGT. The CDR3 loop spans 14 amino acids. CDR3: CASRGQGMNTEAFF. The DNA of the CDR3 is TGTGCCAGCAGGGGACAGGGAATGAACACTGAAGCTTTCTTT.

The V call is TRBV27, the J call TRBJ2-3; no firm D call. With 4 bases removed from V and 1 base from J, the gap between germline ends came to 6 bases. The germline V gene encodes CDR1 MNHEY and CDR2 SMNVEV (reference sequence). The CDR3 is made up of 13 amino acids. In DNA form, the CDR3 reads TGTGCCAGCAGTTCACCTGGCACAGATACGCAGTATTTT. It encodes CASSSPGTDTQYF.

J is TRBJ1-2 and V is TRBV4-3; D remains unclear. This CDR3 spans 15 amino acids. The germline V gene encodes CDR1 LGHNA and CDR2 YSLEER. The V end lost 3 bases, the J end lost 4 bases, and 15 bases lay between the germline ends. This CDR3 reads CASSQGSGPFYGYTF. CDR3 nucleotides: TGCGCCAGCAGCCAGGGGTCGGGTCCTTTCTATGGCTACACCTTC.

The chain employs TRBV5-1 and TRBJ1-2; D remains unclear. In germline, CDR1 is SGHRS, CDR2 YFSETQ. V dropped 5 bases and J dropped 1 base, with 12 bases sitting between them. The CDR3 length is 14 residues. The CDR3 DNA sequence: TGCGCCAGCAGTTTAGACGGTTATAACTATGGCTACACCTTC. Translating gives CASSLDGYNYGYTF.

The chain uses TRBV19 and TRBJ2-7; D unresolved. Between the trimmed V and J ends, which lost 10 bases and 6 bases, there was a span of 16 bases. The CDR3 runs to 12 residues. Germline CDR1 is LNHDA and CDR2 is SQIVND (reference sequence). The CDR3 DNA reads as TGTGCCACCGAGGATTCCGGGCCCGAGCAGTACTTC. It is translated as CATEDSGPEQYF.

The V gene is TRBV18, the J gene TRBJ1-1; D not resolved. The CDR3 extends over 14 amino acids. The germline V gene has CDR1 KGHSH and CDR2 LQKENI. The V end was cut by 0 bases, the J end by 11 bases, with 16 bases between. CDR3 residues: CASSPPGPLKEAFF. The CDR3 DNA sequence: TGTGCCAGCTCACCACCAGGGCCCCTAAAGGAGGCTTTCTTT. Together with reference TRBV18 and TRBJ1-1, the CDR3 gives the full variable domain: NAGVMQNPRHLVRRRGQEARLRCSPMKGHSHVYWYRQLPEEGLKFMVYLQKENIIDESGMPKERFSAEFPKEGPSILRIQQVVRGDSAAYFCASSPPGPLKEAFFGQGTRLTVV.

The V call is TRBV5-1, the J call TRBJ2-5; D is ambiguous. CDR1 and CDR2 (germline): SGHRS, YFSETQ. The CDR3 runs to 15 residues. The V end was cut by 4 bases, the J end by 0 bases, with 13 bases between. The CDR3 DNA follows: TGCGCCAGCAGCCCCTTCATAGAGTACCAAGAGACCCAGTACTTC. Its protein product is CASSPFIEYQETQYF.

The chain links TRBV27 to TRBJ2-6; D is perhaps TRBD2 (5 bases). V was pared by 6 bases and J by 1 base, with 10 bases between. Germline CDR1 MNHEY, CDR2 SMNVEV (reference sequence). CDR3 length equals 15 residues. CDR3 coding DNA: TGTGCCAGCAGCGGGGATCTGTCTGGGGCCAACGTCCTGACTTTC. Amino acids: CASSGDLSGANVLTF.

V and J are TRBV11-3 and TRBJ2-1; 9 nucleotides line up with TRBD2. Trimming at V came to 5 bases and at J to 5 bases, leaving 4 bases not matched to a gene. CDR3 size: 14 residues. From germline, CDR1 is SGHNT and CDR2 YENEEA. This CDR3 reads CASSRGTSNNEQFF. The CDR3 DNA sequence: TGTGCCAGCAGCCGAGGGACTAGCAACAATGAGCAGTTCTTC.

This clone has a single count. The CDR3 sequence is CASTPEVQGDGYTF. The CDR3 bases are TGTGCCAGCACCCCTGAGGTACAGGGGGATGGCTACACCTTC. The chain joins TRBV21-1 to TRBJ1-2; TRBD1 is the table's D call and was not checked against the DNA. TRBV21-1 is given as a pseudogene. The CDR3 sequence is 14 residues long.

This clone came up once. The chain links TRBV28 to TRBJ2-1; 8 bases are shared with TRBD2. The germline CDR1 and CDR2 sequences are MDHEN and SYDVKM. V trimming: 3 bases; J trimming: 6 bases; junction bases outside the gene matches: 10. The CDR3 contains 16 residues. This CDR3 is CASSFRLGSGSNEQFF. The CDR3 DNA reads TGTGCCAGCAGTTTCCGCCTGGGGAGCGGGAGCAATGAGCAGTTCTTC.

J is TRBJ2-7 and V is TRBV6-6; TRBD2 aligns across 9 bases. The CDR3 loop spans 16 amino acids. With V trimmed by 8 bases and J by 6 bases, 17 bases remained unmatched. Germline CDR1 and CDR2: MNHNY and SVGAGI (reference sequence). In DNA form, the CDR3 reads TGTGCCAGCGCCGCTAGCGGGAATCCGGGCCCCTCCGAGCAGTACTTC. It translates to CASAASGNPGPSEQYF.

This chain connects TRBV19 to TRBJ1-5, with 10 bases identical to TRBD1. The V gene end was trimmed by 5 bases and the J gene end by 0 bases; junction bases not matched to a gene: 7. Germline V gives CDR1 LNHDA, CDR2 SQIVND (reference sequence). The CDR3 loop spans 17 amino acids. The CDR3 DNA follows: TGTGCCAGTAGTTTGGGACAGGGGCTCCATAGCAATCAGCCCCAGCATTTT. Translating gives CASSLGQGLHSNQPQHF.

V and J are TRBV15 and TRBJ2-7; the match to TRBD1 covers 10 bases. This CDR3 has 18 residues. The V and J ends lost 0 bases and 2 bases, in that order; junction bases with no gene match: 10. Germline loops: CDR1 LNHNV, CDR2 YYDKDF (reference sequence). The CDR3 bases are TGTGCCACCAGCAGAGATCCCATTGACAGGGGGCGAGCCTACGAGCAGTACTTC. Its translation is CATSRDPIDRGRAYEQYF.

The CDR3 nucleotides read TGTGCCAGCAGTTTAGGGCCCCCGCGCGCAGATACGCAGTATTTT. Its protein is CASSLGPPRADTQYF. The gene calls are TRBV27 and TRBJ2-3; D not certain. V lost 2 bases, J lost 4 bases, and 13 bases lay in between. Germline V lookup: CDR1 MNHEY, CDR2 SMNVEV (reference sequence). The CDR3 covers 15 residues.